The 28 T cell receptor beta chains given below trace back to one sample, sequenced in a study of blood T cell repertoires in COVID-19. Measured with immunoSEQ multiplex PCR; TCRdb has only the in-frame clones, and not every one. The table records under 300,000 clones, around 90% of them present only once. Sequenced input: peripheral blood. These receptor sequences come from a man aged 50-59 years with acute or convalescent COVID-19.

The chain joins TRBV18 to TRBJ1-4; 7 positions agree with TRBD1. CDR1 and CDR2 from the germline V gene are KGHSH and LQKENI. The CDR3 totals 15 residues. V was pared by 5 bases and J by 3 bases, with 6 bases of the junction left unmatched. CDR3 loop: CASSARDSANEKLFF. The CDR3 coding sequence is TGTGCCAGCTCAGCTCGGGACAGCGCTAATGAAAAACTGTTTTTT.

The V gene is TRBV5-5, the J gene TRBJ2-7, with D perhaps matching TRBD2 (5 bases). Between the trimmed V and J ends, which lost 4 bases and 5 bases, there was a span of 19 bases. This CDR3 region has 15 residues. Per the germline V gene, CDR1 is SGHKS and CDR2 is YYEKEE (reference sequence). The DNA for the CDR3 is TGTGCCAGCAGCCTTAGCGATTTCGGGTGGGACGAGCAGTACTTC. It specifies CASSLSDFGWDEQYF.

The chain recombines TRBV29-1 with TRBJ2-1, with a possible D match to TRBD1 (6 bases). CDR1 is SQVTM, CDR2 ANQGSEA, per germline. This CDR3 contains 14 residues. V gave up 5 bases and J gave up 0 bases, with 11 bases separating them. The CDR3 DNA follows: TGCAGCGTTCCCGGACAGAGCTCCTACAATGAGCAGTTCTTC. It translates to CSVPGQSSYNEQFF.

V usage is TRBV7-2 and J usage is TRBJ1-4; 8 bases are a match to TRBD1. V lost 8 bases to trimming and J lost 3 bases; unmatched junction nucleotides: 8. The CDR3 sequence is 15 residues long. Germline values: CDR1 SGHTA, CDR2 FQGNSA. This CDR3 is CASQDRGQSNEKLFF. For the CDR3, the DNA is TGTGCCAGCCAAGACAGGGGTCAATCTAATGAAAAACTGTTTTTT.

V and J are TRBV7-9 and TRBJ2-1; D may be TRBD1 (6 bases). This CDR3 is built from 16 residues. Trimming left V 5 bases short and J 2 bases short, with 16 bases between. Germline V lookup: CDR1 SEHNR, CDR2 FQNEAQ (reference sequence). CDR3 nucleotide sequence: TGTGCCAGCAGCGCAAGACAGGTCCGAGCCTACAATGAGCAGTTCTTC. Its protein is CASSARQVRAYNEQFF.

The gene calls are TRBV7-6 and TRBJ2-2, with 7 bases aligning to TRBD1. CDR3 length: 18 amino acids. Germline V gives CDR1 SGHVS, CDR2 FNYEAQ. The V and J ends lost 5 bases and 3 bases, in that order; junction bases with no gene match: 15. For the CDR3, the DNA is TGTGCCAGCAGCCCTACCTTGAGAAGGGGGCTGGACACCGGGGAGCTGTTTTTT. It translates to CASSPTLRRGLDTGELFF.

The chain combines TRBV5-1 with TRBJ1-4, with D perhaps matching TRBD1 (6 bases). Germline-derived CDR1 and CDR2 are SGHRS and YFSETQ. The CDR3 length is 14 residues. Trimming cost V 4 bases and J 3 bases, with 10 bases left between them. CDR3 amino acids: CASSRDTANEKLFF. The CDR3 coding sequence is TGCGCCAGCAGCAGGGACACAGCTAATGAAAAACTGTTTTTT.

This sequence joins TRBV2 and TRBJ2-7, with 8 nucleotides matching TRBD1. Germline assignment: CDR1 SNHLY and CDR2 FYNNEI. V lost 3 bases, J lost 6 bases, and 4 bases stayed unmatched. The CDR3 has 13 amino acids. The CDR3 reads CASSEGGTGEQYF. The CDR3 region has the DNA TGTGCCAGCAGTGAGGGCGGGACAGGCGAGCAGTACTTC.

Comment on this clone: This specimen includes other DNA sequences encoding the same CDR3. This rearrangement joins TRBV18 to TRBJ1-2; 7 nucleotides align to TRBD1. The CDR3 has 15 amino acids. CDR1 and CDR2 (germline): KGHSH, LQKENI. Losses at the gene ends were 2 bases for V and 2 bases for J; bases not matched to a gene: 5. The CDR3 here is CASSPRTGDNYGYTF. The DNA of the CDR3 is TGTGCCAGCTCACCAAGGACAGGAGACAACTATGGCTACACCTTC.

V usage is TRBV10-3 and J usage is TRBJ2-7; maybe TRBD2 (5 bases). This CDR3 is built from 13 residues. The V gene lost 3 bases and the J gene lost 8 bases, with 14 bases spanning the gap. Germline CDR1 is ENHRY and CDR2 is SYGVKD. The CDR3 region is CAISELDSKKQYF. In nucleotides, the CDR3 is TGTGCCATCAGTGAATTGGACTCCAAAAAGCAGTACTTC.

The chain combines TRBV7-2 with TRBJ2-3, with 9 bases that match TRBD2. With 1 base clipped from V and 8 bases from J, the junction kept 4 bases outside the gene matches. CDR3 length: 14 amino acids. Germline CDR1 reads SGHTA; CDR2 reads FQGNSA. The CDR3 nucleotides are TGTGCCAGCAGCTTAGAACGCGGGGGGGTTACGCAGTATTTT. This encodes CASSLERGGVTQYF.

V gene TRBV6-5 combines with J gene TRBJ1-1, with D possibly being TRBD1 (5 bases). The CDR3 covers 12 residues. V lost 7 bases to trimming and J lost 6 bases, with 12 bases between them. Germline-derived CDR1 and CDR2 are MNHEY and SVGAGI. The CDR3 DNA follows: TGTGCCAGCACCAGCCCGGGGGCTGAAGCTTTCTTT. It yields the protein CASTSPGAEAFF.

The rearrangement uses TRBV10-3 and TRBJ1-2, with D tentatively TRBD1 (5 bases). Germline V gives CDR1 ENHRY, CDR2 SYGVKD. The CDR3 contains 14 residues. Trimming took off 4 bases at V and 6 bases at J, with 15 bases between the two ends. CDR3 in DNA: TGTGCCATCAGTGCCTCGACAGATGCAGATGGCTACACCTTC. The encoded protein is CAISASTDADGYTF.

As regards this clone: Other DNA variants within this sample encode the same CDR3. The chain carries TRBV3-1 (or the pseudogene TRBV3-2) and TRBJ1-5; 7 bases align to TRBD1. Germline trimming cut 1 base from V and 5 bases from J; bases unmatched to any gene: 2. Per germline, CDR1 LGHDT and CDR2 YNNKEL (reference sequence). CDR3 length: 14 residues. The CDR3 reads CASSQGQGDQPQHF. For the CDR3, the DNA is TGTGCCAGCAGCCAAGGACAGGGAGATCAGCCCCAGCATTTT.

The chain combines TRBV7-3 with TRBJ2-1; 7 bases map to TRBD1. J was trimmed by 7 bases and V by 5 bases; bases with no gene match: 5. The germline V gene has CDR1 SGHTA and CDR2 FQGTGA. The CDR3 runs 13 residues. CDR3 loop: CASSRTGENEQFF. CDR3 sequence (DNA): TGTGCCAGCAGCCGAACAGGGGAAAATGAGCAGTTCTTC. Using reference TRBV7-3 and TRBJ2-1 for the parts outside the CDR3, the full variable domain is GAGVSQTPSNKVTEKGKYVELRCDPISGHTALYWYRQSLGQGPEFLIYFQGTGAADDSGLPNDRFFAVRPEGSVSTLKIQRTERGDSAVYLCASSRTGENEQFFGPGTRLTVL.

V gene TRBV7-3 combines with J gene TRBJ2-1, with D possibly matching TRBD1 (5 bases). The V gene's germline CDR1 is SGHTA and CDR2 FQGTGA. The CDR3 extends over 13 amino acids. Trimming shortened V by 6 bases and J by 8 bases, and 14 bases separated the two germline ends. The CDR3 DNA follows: TGTGCCAGCAGTTCTGACAGTGACCATGAGCAGTTCTTC. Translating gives CASSSDSDHEQFF.

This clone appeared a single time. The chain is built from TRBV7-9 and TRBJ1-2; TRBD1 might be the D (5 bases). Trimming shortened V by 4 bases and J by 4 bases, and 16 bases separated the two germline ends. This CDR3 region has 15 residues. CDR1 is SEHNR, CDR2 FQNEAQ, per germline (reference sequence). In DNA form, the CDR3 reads TGTGCCAGCAGCTCCCACGACAGACCGCCCTATGGCTACACCTTC. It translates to CASSSHDRPPYGYTF.

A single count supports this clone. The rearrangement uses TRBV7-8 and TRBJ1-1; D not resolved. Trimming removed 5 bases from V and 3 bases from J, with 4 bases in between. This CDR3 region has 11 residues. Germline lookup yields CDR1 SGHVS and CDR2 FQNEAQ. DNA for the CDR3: TGTGCCAGCAGCGCGTACACTGAAGCTTTCTTT. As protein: CASSAYTEAFF.

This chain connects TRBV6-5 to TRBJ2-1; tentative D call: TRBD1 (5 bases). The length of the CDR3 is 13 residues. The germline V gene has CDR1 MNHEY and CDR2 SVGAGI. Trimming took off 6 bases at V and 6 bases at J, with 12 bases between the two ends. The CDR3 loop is CASRLGQFNEQFF. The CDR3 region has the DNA TGTGCCAGCAGGTTGGGGCAATTCAATGAGCAGTTCTTC.

For the CDR3, the DNA is TGTGCCAGCAGTCTACACAGCCAAGAGACCCAGTACTTC. Its translation is CASSLHSQETQYF. This chain connects TRBV12-3 or TRBV12-4 to TRBJ2-5, with D unresolved. The CDR3 extends over 13 amino acids. The V end lost 5 bases, the J end lost 1 base, and 8 bases lay between the germline ends.

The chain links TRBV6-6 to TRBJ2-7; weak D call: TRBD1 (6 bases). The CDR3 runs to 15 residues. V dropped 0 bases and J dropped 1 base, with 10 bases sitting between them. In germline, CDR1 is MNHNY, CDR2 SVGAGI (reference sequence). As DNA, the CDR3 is TGTGCCAGCAGTTACTCGGGGGCCACGTCCTACGAGCAGTACTTC. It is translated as CASSYSGATSYEQYF.

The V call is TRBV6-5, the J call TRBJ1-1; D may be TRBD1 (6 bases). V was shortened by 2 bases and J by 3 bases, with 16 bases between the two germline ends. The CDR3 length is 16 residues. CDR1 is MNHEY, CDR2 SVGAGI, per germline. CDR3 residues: CASSYPRGGGDTEAFF. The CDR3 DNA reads TGTGCCAGCAGTTACCCCCGCGGAGGGGGGGACACTGAAGCTTTCTTT.

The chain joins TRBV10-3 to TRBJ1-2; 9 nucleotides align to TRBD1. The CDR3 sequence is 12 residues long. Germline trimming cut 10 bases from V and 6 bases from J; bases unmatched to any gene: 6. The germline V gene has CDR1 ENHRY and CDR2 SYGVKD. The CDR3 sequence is CATGTGKDGYTF. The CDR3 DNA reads TGTGCCACCGGGACAGGGAAAGATGGCTACACCTTC.

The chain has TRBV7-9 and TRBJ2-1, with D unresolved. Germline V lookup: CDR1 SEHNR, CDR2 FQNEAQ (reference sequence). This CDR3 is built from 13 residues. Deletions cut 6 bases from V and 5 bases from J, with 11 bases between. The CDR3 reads CASRYPDNNEQFF. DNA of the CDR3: TGTGCCAGCAGATACCCAGACAACAATGAGCAGTTCTTC.

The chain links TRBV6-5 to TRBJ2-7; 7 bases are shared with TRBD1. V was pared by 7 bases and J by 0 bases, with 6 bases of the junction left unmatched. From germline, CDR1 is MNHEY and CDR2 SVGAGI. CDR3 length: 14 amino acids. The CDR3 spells CASNRGRTSYEQYF. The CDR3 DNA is TGTGCCAGCAACAGGGGACGGACCTCCTACGAGCAGTACTTC.

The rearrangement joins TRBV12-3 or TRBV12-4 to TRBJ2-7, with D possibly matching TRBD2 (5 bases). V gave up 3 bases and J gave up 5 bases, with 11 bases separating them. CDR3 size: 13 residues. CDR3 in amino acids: CASSFGEQDEQYF. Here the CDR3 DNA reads TGTGCCAGCAGTTTTGGGGAGCAGGACGAGCAGTACTTC.

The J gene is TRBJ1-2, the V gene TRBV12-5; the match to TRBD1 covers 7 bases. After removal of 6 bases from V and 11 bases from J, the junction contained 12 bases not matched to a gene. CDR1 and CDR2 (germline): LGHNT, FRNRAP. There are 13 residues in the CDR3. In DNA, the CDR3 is TGTGCTAGTGGGACGATTCAGGGGGTTGGTTACACCTTC. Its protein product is CASGTIQGVGYTF.

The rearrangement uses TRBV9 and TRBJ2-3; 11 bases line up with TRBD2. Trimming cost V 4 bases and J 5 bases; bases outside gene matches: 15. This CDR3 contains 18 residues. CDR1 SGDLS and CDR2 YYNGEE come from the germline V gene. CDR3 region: CASSLRLAGYPGGDTQYF. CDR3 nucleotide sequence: TGTGCCAGCAGCCTCCGACTAGCGGGGTACCCCGGAGGAGATACGCAGTATTTT.